The 27 T cell receptor beta chains reported below all come from one sample, sequenced in a study of control samples from healthy donors and cancer patients. Repertoires were generated with immunoSEQ multiplex PCR, while TCRdb's copy carries only in-frame clones and drops some. The table has 45,000 to 70,000 clones, approximately 89% seen once. The sequencing sample was made of PBMCs. These receptors all come from a man aged 25 to 40 with colorectal cancer.

The V gene is TRBV10-2, the J gene TRBJ2-3; D remains ambiguous. Germline values: CDR1 WSHSY, CDR2 SAAADI. V was clipped by 3 bases and J by 2 bases, with 6 bases between them. CDR3 length: 13 amino acids. This chain's CDR3 is CASSEIPTDTQYF. As DNA, the CDR3 is TGCGCCAGCAGTGAAATTCCCACAGATACGCAGTATTTT.

This sequence joins TRBV4-3 and TRBJ2-5; 12 bases align to TRBD1. The trim removed 0 bases at V and 4 bases at J, leaving 3 bases unmatched. The CDR3 is 16 amino acids. Germline V gene sequence: CDR1 LGHNA, CDR2 YSLEER. In DNA form, the CDR3 reads TGCGCCAGCAGCCAAGATGGGACAGGGGGCATAGAGACCCAGTACTTC. Its translation is CASSQDGTGGIETQYF.

This clone was picked up one time. The V and J genes are TRBV10-3 and TRBJ2-5, with D possibly TRBD1 on 7 matching bases. Germline CDR1 ENHRY, CDR2 SYGVKD. Trimming shortened V by 4 bases and J by 3 bases, and 12 bases separated the two germline ends. CDR3 size: 14 residues. CDR3 sequence: CAISGGGGKETQYF. The DNA for the CDR3 is TGTGCCATCAGTGGAGGGGGCGGGAAAGAGACCCAGTACTTC.

The chain uses TRBV10-1 and TRBJ1-4; possibly TRBD1 for D (5 bases). The germline CDR1 and CDR2 sequences are WNHNN and SYGVQD (reference sequence). The V gene lost 2 bases and the J gene lost 1 base, with 11 bases spanning the gap. The CDR3 runs to 16 residues. The CDR3 reads CASSEGRDGTNEKLFF. The DNA for the CDR3 is TGCGCCAGCAGTGAGGGCAGGGATGGAACTAATGAAAAACTGTTTTTT.

This clone was picked up one time. The V and J genes are TRBV7-2 and TRBJ1-2; D not resolved. This CDR3 is 13 amino acids long. V shed 5 bases and J shed 8 bases, with 15 bases lying between them. Germline V gene data show CDR1 as SGHTA and CDR2 as FQGNSA. CDR3 sequence reads: CASSLLAAPGYTF. The CDR3 nucleotides are TGTGCCAGCAGCCTCCTTGCCGCGCCCGGCTACACCTTC.

This clone came up a few times. V is TRBV30 and J is TRBJ2-1; the match to TRBD1 covers 8 bases. The length of the CDR3 is 16 residues. The V gene end was trimmed by 2 bases and the J gene end by 8 bases; junction bases not matched to a gene: 14. Germline V CDR1 and CDR2: GTSNPN, SVGIG (reference sequence). Here the CDR3 DNA reads TGTGCCTGGAGTAGACCGGGGCAGGGGGCAAGGTATGAGCAGTTCTTC. This sequence encodes CAWSRPGQGARYEQFF.

The chain joins TRBV3-1 (or the pseudogene TRBV3-2) to TRBJ1-2; D is possibly TRBD1 (5 bases). The germline gives CDR1 LGHDT, CDR2 YNNKEL (reference sequence). The ends were cut back, 2 bases at V and 3 bases at J, with 10 bases in the middle. The CDR3 runs 14 residues. In DNA, the CDR3 is TGTGCCAGCAGCCAACTCCTGGGACACTATGGCTACACCTTC. Its protein is CASSQLLGHYGYTF.

This clone was counted once. The chain joins TRBV11-3 to TRBJ2-3; D might be TRBD1 (5 bases). Germline CDR1 reads SGHNT; CDR2 reads YENEEA. With 3 bases removed from V and 0 bases from J, the gap between germline ends came to 13 bases. The CDR3 is made up of 16 amino acids. This CDR3 reads CASSLGYRPSTDTQYF. For the CDR3, the DNA is TGTGCCAGCAGCTTGGGGTACAGGCCTAGCACAGATACGCAGTATTTT.

The rearrangement joins TRBV11-2 to TRBJ2-1; D is possibly TRBD1 or TRBD2 (6 bases each). CDR3 size: 14 residues. The ends were cut back, 1 base at V and 7 bases at J, with 11 bases in the middle. Per germline, CDR1 SGHAT and CDR2 FQNNGV. Written as DNA, the CDR3 is TGTGCCAGCAGCTTAGCGGGGGCTCTGAATGAGCAGTTCTTC. It translates to CASSLAGALNEQFF.

The chain combines TRBV9 with TRBJ1-2, with D possibly being TRBD1 (5 bases). V was clipped by 3 bases and J by 5 bases, with 14 bases between them. The CDR3 loop spans 14 amino acids. From germline, CDR1 is SGDLS and CDR2 YYNGEE. The DNA of the CDR3 is TGTGCCAGCAGCGAGGGGATCCCGGGATATGGCTACACCTTC. It yields the protein CASSEGIPGYGYTF.

The V call is TRBV24-1, the J call TRBJ2-7; tentative D call: TRBD2 (5 bases). This CDR3 comprises 18 residues. Looked up from germline, CDR1 is KGHDR and CDR2 is SFDVKD. V was pared by 0 bases and J by 0 bases, with 17 bases between. CDR3 amino acids: CATSDLYRGLPDSYEQYV. DNA of the CDR3: TGTGCCACCAGTGATTTGTATCGTGGACTCCCGGACTCCTACGAGCAGTACGTC.

This chain joins TRBV19 and TRBJ1-1; D possibly corresponds to TRBD1 (5 bases). This CDR3 comprises 13 residues. The germline CDR1 and CDR2 sequences are LNHDA and SQIVND (reference sequence). V lost 4 bases to trimming and J lost 2 bases, with 8 bases between them. CDR3 sequence reads: CASSTRVNTEAFF. The CDR3 region has the DNA TGTGCCAGTAGTACCAGGGTTAACACTGAAGCTTTCTTT.

The rearrangement uses TRBV9 and TRBJ1-3; D is possibly TRBD1 (6 bases). The CDR3 loop spans 15 amino acids. Trimming shortened V by 4 bases and J by 0 bases, and 11 bases separated the two germline ends. CDR1 and CDR2 from the germline V gene are SGDLS and YYNGEE. Here the CDR3 DNA reads TGTGCCAGCAGCCCTCGGACAGACTCTGGAAACACCATATATTTT. It specifies CASSPRTDSGNTIYF.

The chain has TRBV6-5 and TRBJ1-4, with D possibly TRBD1 on 5 matching bases. V lost 6 bases and J 6 bases, leaving 14 bases between the germline ends. Germline V gene data show CDR1 as MNHEY and CDR2 as SVGAGI. There are 14 residues in the CDR3. CDR3 sequence: CASRRQFQDEKLFF. In nucleotides, the CDR3 is TGTGCCAGCAGACGACAGTTTCAGGATGAAAAACTGTTTTTT.

V usage is TRBV7-2 and J usage is TRBJ2-3; weak D call: TRBD1 (6 bases). CDR3 length equals 14 residues. Trimming pared 5 bases from V and 4 bases from J, leaving 13 bases between. CDR1 is SGHTA and CDR2 is FQGNSA in the germline V gene. The CDR3 region has the DNA TGTGCCAGCAGCAGAGTAGGGGGTTCAGATACGCAGTATTTT. Its protein is CASSRVGGSDTQYF.

This clone was detected only once. The chain combines TRBV19 with TRBJ2-1; D not certain. The CDR3 totals 14 residues. Trimming took 10 bases from V and 0 from J, leaving 13 bases between them. In germline, CDR1 is LNHDA, CDR2 SQIVND (reference sequence). CDR3 region: CATSTGISYNEQFF. In DNA, the CDR3 is TGTGCCACCTCGACTGGAATCTCCTACAATGAGCAGTTCTTC.

Note on this clone: This sample includes further DNA sequences coding for the same CDR3. The V and J genes are TRBV7-8 and TRBJ1-2, with TRBD1 matching 11 bases. The V gene end was trimmed by 5 bases and the J gene end by 2 bases; junction bases not matched to a gene: 4. The CDR3 has 15 residues. Germline V gives CDR1 SGHVS, CDR2 FQNEAQ. CDR3 amino acids: CASSPRTGGNYGYTF. The CDR3 DNA reads TGTGCCAGCAGCCCAAGGACAGGGGGCAACTATGGCTACACCTTC.

The CDR3, as DNA: TGTGCCAGCAGCTTGGATTTCTCGGGCGAGCAGTACTTC. The encoded protein is CASSLDFSGEQYF. The chain employs TRBV5-6 and TRBJ2-7; D not resolved. The CDR3 is 13 residues long. The V end lost 0 bases, the J end lost 6 bases, and 10 bases lay between the germline ends. Per germline, CDR1 SGHDT and CDR2 YYEEEE.

V is TRBV30 and J is TRBJ1-1; D uncertain. Germline CDR1 reads GTSNPN; CDR2 reads SVGIG (reference sequence). The CDR3 covers 14 residues. Trimming removed 1 base from V and 1 base from J, with 10 bases in between. CDR3 loop: CAWSAGRRNTEAFF. CDR3 DNA: TGTGCCTGGAGTGCCGGACGGAGGAACACTGAAGCTTTCTTT.

This clone has only one observation. The V gene is TRBV29-1, the J gene TRBJ2-7; the D is unclear. The CDR3 is made up of 11 amino acids. From germline, CDR1 is SQVTM and CDR2 ANQGSEA. The V end lost 6 bases, the J end lost 2 bases, and 8 bases lay between the germline ends. CDR3 bases: TGCAGCGTCGGTTCAACCTACGAGCAGTACGTC. Encoded protein: CSVGSTYEQYV.

The chain has TRBV18 and TRBJ1-2; tentatively, D is TRBD1 (5 bases). CDR3 length: 15 residues. Germline values: CDR1 KGHSH, CDR2 LQKENI. The V gene lost 3 bases and the J gene lost 8 bases, with 19 bases spanning the gap. CDR3 nucleotide sequence: TGTGCCAGCTCACCCATGTTGGAGGGGCAGGAAGGCTACACCTTC. The encoded protein is CASSPMLEGQEGYTF.

CDR3 protein: CASSFEGGSTEAFF. The CDR3 region has the DNA TGCGCCAGCAGCTTCGAGGGAGGGAGCACTGAAGCTTTCTTT. This chain links TRBV5-1 with TRBJ1-1; D uncertain. The CDR3 length is 14 residues. The germline gives CDR1 SGHRS, CDR2 YFSETQ. V was trimmed by 2 bases and J by 4 bases, leaving 12 bases between them.

The V and J genes are TRBV7-9 and TRBJ2-3; 8 bases line up with TRBD2. J gave up 1 base and V 8 bases, and 5 bases lay outside the gene matches. CDR1 is SEHNR and CDR2 is FQNEAQ in the germline V gene (reference sequence). CDR3 length: 14 residues. The CDR3 loop is CASCPGGGTDTQYF. The CDR3 DNA is TGTGCCAGCTGCCCGGGGGGGGGCACAGATACGCAGTATTTT.

The V gene is TRBV19, the J gene TRBJ2-6, with 8 positions matching TRBD1. Germline CDR1 reads LNHDA; CDR2 reads SQIVND (reference sequence). This CDR3 has 14 amino acids. The J segment lost 11 bases and the V segment lost 4 bases, leaving 7 bases of the junction unmatched. CDR3 sequence (DNA): TGTGCCAGTAGTACCCGGACAGGGTGGGACGTCCTGACTTTC. Its translation: CASSTRTGWDVLTF.

V and J are TRBV29-1 and TRBJ2-5, with D possibly being TRBD1 or TRBD2 (5 bases each). Germline V gene lookup returns CDR1 SQVTM and CDR2 ANQGSEA. CDR3 length: 15 amino acids. Trimming took off 2 bases at V and 2 bases at J, with 15 bases between the two ends. The DNA for the CDR3 is TGCAGCGTTGAATTTGTGGGACGGCAACAAGAGACCCAGTACTTC. It specifies CSVEFVGRQQETQYF. The variable domain in full, completed from reference TRBV29-1 and TRBJ2-5, reads SAVISQKPSRDICQRGTSLTIQCQVDSQVTMMFWYRQQPGQSLTLIATANQGSEATYESGFVIDKFPISRPNLTFSTLTVSNMSPEDSSIYLCSVEFVGRQQETQYFGPGTRLLVL.

The V call is TRBV2, the J call TRBJ2-2, with TRBD2 as a possible D gene (6 bases). The V gene's germline CDR1 is SNHLY and CDR2 FYNNEI. V was pared by 9 bases and J by 4 bases, with 18 bases between. CDR3 length equals 15 residues. The CDR3 sequence: CASAKTGVGTGELFF. The DNA of the CDR3 is TGTGCCAGTGCGAAGACGGGGGTCGGCACCGGGGAGCTGTTTTTT.

This chain connects TRBV11-2 to TRBJ1-6; the D is unclear. The CDR3 loop spans 14 amino acids. Looked up from germline, CDR1 is SGHAT and CDR2 is FQNNGV. The V end was cut by 2 bases, the J end by 9 bases, with 11 bases between. The CDR3 spells CASSLYGDGSPLHF. DNA for the CDR3: TGTGCCAGCAGCTTATATGGGGATGGTTCACCCCTCCACTTT.